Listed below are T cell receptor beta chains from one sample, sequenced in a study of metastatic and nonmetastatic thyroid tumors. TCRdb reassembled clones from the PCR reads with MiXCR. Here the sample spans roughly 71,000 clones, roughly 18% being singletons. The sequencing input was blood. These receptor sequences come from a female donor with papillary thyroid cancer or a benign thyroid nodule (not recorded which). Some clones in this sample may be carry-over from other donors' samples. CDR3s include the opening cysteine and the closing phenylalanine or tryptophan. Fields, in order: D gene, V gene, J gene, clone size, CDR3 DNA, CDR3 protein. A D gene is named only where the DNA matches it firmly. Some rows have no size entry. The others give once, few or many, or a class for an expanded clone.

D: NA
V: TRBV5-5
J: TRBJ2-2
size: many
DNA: TGTGCCAGCAGCTTTCTCCCCGCAGCCGGGGAGCTGTTTTTT
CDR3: CASSFLPAAGELFF

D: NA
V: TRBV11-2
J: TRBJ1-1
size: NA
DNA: TGTGCCAGCAGCGGGGAGGTGGGGTTGAACACTGAAGCTTTCTTT
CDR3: CASSGEVGLNTEAFF

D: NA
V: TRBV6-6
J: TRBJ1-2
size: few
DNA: TGTGCCAGCAGTTACTCGGGAGGGGCGGATGGCTACACCTTC
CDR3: CASSYSGGADGYTF

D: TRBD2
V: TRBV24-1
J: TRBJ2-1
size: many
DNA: TGTGCCACCAGTGATTTGGATACTAGCGGGAGGGCACTTGAGCAGTTCTTC
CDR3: CATSDLDTSGRALEQFF

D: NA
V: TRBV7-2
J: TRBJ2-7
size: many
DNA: TGTGCCAGCAGCCCAGAGGTCGGCTACGAGCAGTACTTC
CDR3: CASSPEVGYEQYF

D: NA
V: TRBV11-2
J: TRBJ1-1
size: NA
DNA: TGTGCCAGCAGCCTAAGCCCGGGTATCACTGAAGCTTTCTTT
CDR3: CASSLSPGITEAFF

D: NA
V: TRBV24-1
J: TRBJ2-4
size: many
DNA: TGTGCCACCAGTTGTGACAGGATTATTCTAGCCAAAAACATTCAGTACTTC
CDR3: CATSCDRIILAKNIQYF

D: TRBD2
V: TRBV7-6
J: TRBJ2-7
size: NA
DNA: TGTGCCAGCAGCTTAGAACAGCGGGGGCCCTACGAGCAGTACTTC
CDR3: CASSLEQRGPYEQYF

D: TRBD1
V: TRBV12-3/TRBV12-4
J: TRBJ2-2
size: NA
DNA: TGTGCCAGCAGTTTCGGGACAGCAGGGGAGCTGCTTTTT
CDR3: CASSFGTAGELLF

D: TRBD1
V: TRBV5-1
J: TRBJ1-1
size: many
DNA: TGCGCCAGCAGCTTAACAGGGGAAGACACTGAAGCTTTCTTT
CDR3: CASSLTGEDTEAFF

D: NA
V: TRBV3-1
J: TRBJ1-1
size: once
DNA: TGTGCCAGCAGCCAAAAGGGGGAAGCTTTCTTT
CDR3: CASSQKGEAFF

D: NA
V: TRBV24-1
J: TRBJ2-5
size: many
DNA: TGTGCCACCAGTGGGGCCCTCACCTACCAAGAGACCCAGTACTTC
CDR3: CATSGALTYQETQYF

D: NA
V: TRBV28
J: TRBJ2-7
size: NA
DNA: TGTGCCAGTACATCTCGTGGTTACGAGCAGTACTTC
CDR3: CASTSRGYEQYF

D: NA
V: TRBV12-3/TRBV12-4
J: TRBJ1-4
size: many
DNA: TGTGCCAGCAGTTTAGTGCCAGCCGGCCCTAATGAAAAACTGTTTTTT
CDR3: CASSLVPAGPNEKLFF

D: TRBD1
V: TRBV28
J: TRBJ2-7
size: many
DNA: TGTGCCAGCAGTTCCCGACAGGGACGGTTGGAGCAGTACTTC
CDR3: CASSSRQGRLEQYF

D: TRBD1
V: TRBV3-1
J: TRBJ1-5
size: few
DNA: TGTGCCAGCAGCCAATATACGACAGGGGGCGCGGATCAGCCCCAGCATTTT
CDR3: CASSQYTTGGADQPQHF

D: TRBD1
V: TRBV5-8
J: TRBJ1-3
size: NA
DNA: TGTGCCAGCAGCTTGAGTGCCGCAGGGGGCTCGGACACCATATATTTT
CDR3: CASSLSAAGGSDTIYF

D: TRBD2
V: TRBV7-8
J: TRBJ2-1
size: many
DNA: TGTGCCAGCAGCTCAACCCTCGGGGTAGCGGGAAACAATGAGCAGTTCTTC
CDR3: CASSSTLGVAGNNEQFF

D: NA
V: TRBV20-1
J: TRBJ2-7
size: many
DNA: TGCAGTGCTAGACCGGGACATACCTACGAGCAGTACTTC
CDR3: CSARPGHTYEQYF

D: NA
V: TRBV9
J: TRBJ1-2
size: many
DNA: TGTGCCAGCAGCGTAGCTCGGACGGGCTACACCTTC
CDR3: CASSVARTGYTF

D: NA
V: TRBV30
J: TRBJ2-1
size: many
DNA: TGTGCCTGGAGTGGACTAGATAGCACCTACAATGAGCAGTTCTTC
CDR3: CAWSGLDSTYNEQFF

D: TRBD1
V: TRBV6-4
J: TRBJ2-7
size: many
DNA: TGTGCCAGCGCCACCGGGGGACAGGGAAGACAGGAGGGATCCTACGAGCAGTACTTC
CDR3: CASATGGQGRQEGSYEQYF

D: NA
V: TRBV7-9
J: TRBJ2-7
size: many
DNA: TGTGCCAGCAGCTCTCAGGGAGACGAGCAGTACTTC
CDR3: CASSSQGDEQYF

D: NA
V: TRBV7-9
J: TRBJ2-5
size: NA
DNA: TGTGCCAGCAGCCCCACTGGCGGGGAAGAGACCCAGTACTTC
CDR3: CASSPTGGEETQYF

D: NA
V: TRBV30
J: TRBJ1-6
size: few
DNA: TGTGCCTGGAGCTTACAGCATAATTCACCCCTCCACTTT
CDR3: CAWSLQHNSPLHF

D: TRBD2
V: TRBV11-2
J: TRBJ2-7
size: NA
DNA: TGTGCCAGCAGCCTAGTCGGACTAGCTGTCTCCTACGAGCAGTACTTC
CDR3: CASSLVGLAVSYEQYF

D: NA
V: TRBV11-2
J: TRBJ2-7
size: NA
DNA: TGTGCCAGCAGCTTAGAGCCGGGCCCTACATACGAGCAGTACTTC
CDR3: CASSLEPGPTYEQYF

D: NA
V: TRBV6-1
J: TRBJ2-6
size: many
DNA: TGTGCCAGCAGTCCCATGGGGTCTGGGGCCAACGTCCTGACTTTC
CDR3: CASSPMGSGANVLTF

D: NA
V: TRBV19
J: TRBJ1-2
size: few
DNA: TGTGCCAGTAGTATAGAGTGTCGTCTTGGCTACACCTTC
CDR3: CASSIECRLGYTF

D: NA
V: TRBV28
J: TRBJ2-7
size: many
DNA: TGTGCCAGCAGTTTGGGGACGACTTTATACGAGCAGTACTTC
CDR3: CASSLGTTLYEQYF

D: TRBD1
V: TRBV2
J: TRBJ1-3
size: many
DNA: TGTGCCAGCAGTGCGGAGGGGGCCTCTGGAAACACCATATATTTT
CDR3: CASSAEGASGNTIYF

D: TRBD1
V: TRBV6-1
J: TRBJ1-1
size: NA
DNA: TGTGCCAGCAACGTGGCGGGACAGGGCAATGAAGCTTTCTTT
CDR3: CASNVAGQGNEAFF

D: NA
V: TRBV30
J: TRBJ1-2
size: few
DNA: TGTTCTTGGAGTGTCTCTGGGGGGAATGGCTACACCTTC
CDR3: CSWSVSGGNGYTF

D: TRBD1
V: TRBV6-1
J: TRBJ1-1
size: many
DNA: TGTGCCAGCACCCTAGGGACAGGGAACACTGAAGCTTTCTTT
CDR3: CASTLGTGNTEAFF

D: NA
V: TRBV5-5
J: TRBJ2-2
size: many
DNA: TGTGCCAGCAGCTTGGTCGGTAGCGGGGAGCTGTTTTTT
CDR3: CASSLVGSGELFF

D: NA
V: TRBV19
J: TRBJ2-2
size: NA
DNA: TGTGCCAGTAGTCCGCCTCCGGGAAGCTTGACCGGGGAGCTGTTTTTT
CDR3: CASSPPPGSLTGELFF

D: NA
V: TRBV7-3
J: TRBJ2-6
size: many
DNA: TGTGCCAGCAGCGCAGGGGCCGGGGCCAACGTCCTGACTTTC
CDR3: CASSAGAGANVLTF

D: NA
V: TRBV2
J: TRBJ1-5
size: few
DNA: TGTGCCAGCAGTGGAATGGACACCGAGCAGCATTTT
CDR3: CASSGMDTEQHF

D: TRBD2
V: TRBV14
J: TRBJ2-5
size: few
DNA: TGTGCCAGCAGCCTCCAGACTAGCGGGAGACAAGAGACCCAGTACTTC
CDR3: CASSLQTSGRQETQYF

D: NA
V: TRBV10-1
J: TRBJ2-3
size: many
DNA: TGCGCCAGCAGTGGAAAAGACTATCTTAGCACAGATACGCAGTATTTT
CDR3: CASSGKDYLSTDTQYF

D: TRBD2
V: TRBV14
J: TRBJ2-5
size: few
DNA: TGTGCCAGCAGTCCCCGCGGGAGGCAAGAGACCCAGTACTTC
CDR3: CASSPRGRQETQYF

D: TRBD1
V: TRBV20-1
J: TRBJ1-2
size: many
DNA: TGCAGTGCTTTTAATTGGGACAGGTCTAACTATGGCTACACCTTC
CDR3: CSAFNWDRSNYGYTF

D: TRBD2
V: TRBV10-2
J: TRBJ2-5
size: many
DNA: TGCGCCAGCAGAGAAGGACAGGGACTAGCGGGAGAAGAGACCCAGTACTTC
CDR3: CASREGQGLAGEETQYF

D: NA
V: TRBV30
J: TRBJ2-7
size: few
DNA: TGTGCCTGGAGTGTGGCAGGCGGCTACGAGCAGTACTTC
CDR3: CAWSVAGGYEQYF

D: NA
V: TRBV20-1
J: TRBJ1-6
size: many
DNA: TGCAGTGCTAGAAGCCGTTACGGGAATTCACCCCTCCACTTT
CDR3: CSARSRYGNSPLHF

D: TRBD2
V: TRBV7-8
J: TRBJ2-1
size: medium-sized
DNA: TGTGCCAGCAGCTTAGGGGGACTAGCGGAGACCTACAATGAGCAGTTCTTC
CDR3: CASSLGGLAETYNEQFF

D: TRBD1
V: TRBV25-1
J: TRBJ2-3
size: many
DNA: TGTGCCAGCAGTGAATTCTGGACAGGGACAGATACGCAGTATTTT
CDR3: CASSEFWTGTDTQYF

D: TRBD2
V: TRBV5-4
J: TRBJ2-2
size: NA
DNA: TGTGCCAGCAGCTCTGGGACTAGCGGGGCCCTTAACACCGGGGAGCTGTTTTTT
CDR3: CASSSGTSGALNTGELFF

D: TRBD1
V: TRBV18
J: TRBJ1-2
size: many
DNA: TGTGCCAGCTCACCCCGGACAGGGAACTATGGCTACACCTTC
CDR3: CASSPRTGNYGYTF

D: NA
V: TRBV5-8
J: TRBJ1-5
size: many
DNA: TGTGCCAGCAGCTTGATGTCACGTCCTGCCCAGCATTTT
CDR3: CASSLMSRPAQHF

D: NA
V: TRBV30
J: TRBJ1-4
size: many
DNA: TGTGCCTGGAGTGTAGAGTGGGGGATCGCTGAAAAACTGTTTTTT
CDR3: CAWSVEWGIAEKLFF

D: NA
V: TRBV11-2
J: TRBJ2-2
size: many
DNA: TGTGCCAGCAGCTTCTCAGGAGCCCAAAACACCGGGGAGCTGTTTTTT
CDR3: CASSFSGAQNTGELFF

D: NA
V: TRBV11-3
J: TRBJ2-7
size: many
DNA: TGTGCCAGCAGCTTACTCTCCTACGAGCAGTACTTC
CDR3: CASSLLSYEQYF

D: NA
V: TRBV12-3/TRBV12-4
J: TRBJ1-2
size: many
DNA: TGTGCCAGCAGTCCTACCGGACAGACGAACTATGGCTACACCTTC
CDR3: CASSPTGQTNYGYTF

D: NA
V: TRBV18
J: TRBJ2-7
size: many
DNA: TGTGCCAGCACGCCCACAGCCTCTTTCTACGAGCAGTACTTC
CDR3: CASTPTASFYEQYF

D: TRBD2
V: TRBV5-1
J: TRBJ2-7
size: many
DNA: TGCGCCAGCAGCTGGACTAGCGGGAGCTCCTACGAGCAGTACTTC
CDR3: CASSWTSGSSYEQYF

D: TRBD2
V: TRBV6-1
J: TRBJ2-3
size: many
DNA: TGTGCCAGCAACTTATCGGGGGGGAGGACAGATACGCAGTATTTT
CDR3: CASNLSGGRTDTQYF

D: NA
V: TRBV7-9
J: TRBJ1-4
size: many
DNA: TGTGCCAGCAGCCCTGGACCGGGAGGTGGTGAAAAACTGTTTTTT
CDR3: CASSPGPGGGEKLFF

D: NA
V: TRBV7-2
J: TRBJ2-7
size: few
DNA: TGTGCCAGCAGCTGGGGTCGGGGCGAGCAGTACTTC
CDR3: CASSWGRGEQYF

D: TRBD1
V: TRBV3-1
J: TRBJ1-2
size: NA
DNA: TGTGCCAGCAGCCAGGGACAGGGGGAAGGCTACACCTTC
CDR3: CASSQGQGEGYTF